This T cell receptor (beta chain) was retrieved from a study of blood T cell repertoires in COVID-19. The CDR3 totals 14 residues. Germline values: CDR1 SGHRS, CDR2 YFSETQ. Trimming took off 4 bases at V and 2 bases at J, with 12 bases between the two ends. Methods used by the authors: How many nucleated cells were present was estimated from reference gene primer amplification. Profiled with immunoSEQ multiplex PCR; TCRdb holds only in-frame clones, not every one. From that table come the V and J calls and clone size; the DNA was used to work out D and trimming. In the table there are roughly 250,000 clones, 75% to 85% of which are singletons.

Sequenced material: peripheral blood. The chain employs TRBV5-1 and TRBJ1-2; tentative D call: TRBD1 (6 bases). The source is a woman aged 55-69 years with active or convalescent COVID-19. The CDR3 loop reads CASSPQGLNYGYTF. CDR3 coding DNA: TGCGCCAGCAGCCCCCAGGGGCTGAACTATGGCTACACCTTC. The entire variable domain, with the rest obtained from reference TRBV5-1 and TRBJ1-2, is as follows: KAGVTQTPRYLIKTRGQQVTLSCSPISGHRSVSWYQQTPGQGLQFLFEYFSETQRNKGNFPGRFSGRQFSNSRSEMNVSTLELGDSALYLCASSPQGLNYGYTFGSGTRLTVV.